The following is a TCR beta chain sequence with its context. The antigen remains unidentified. At one of its ends the junction is not consistent with the germline gene, which may arise from a read error. CDR1 MNHEY and CDR2 SMNVEV come from the germline V gene (reference sequence). This CDR3 spans 19 amino acids. This entry belongs to a study of molecular identifiers for immune sequencing clone quantification. Looking at the study overall: Across replicate runs, RNA obtained from about 21,000 or 97,000 naive CD8 cells was divided into five, with four undergoing sequencing. The study, taken as a whole, reports: Spiked TCR RNA from one Jurkat cell reportedly showed up when mixed among 850,000 to 1,000,000 naive cells. Effector cells had over 97% of their molecules in clones above 20 RNA copies, while naive cells had under 1%.

Bulk TCR library preparation followed previously described methods with listed TCR primers. One entry per CDR3 protein results from TCRdb running MiXCR on the PCR reads. Seen here are 490,000 or so distinct CDR3 sequences, under 30% observed once, and the top ten hold just over 0.75%. Specimen: naive CD8+ T cells from blood, with Jurkat cell RNA spiked in. Subset in this sample: FACS-sorted CD8+CD4-CCR7+CD45RA+ naive T cells. The V gene is TRBV27, the J gene TRBJ2-1; TRBD2 aligns across 9 bases. The sequence was collected from a human donor in good health. Some libraries in this study had Jurkat cell RNA spiked in. The CDR3: CGSTETPAAGLAFHNEQFF. The CDR3 nucleotides read TGTGGCAGCACCGAAACGCCCGCGGCGGGACTAGCCTTCCACAATGAGCAGTTCTTC.